The 27 T cell receptor beta chains given below trace back to one sample, sequenced in a study of OX40 agonist ivuxolimab in advanced cancers. The library was produced with the immunoSEQ multiplex PCR assay. TCRdb carries this immuneACCESS record with in-frame sequences only. Its versions omit some clonotypes, under half of them owing to an unresolved V gene in the studies checked, with the rest unexplained. The sample contains about 60,000 clones, roughly 87% of them found a single time. The ten largest clones capture roughly 16% of the sample. The specimen comprised CD4+ or CD8+ T cells sorted from blood, sampled in a trial of the OX40 agonist ivuxolimab. These receptors were collected from an adult with an advanced solid tumor such as melanoma, head and neck, liver or kidney cancer.

This clone was counted only a few times. The V and J genes are TRBV19 and TRBJ1-1; no clear D. The CDR3 length is 14 residues. V lost 8 bases, J lost 0 bases, and 13 bases lay in between. Germline V CDR1 and CDR2: LNHDA, SQIVND (reference sequence). CDR3 in DNA: TGTGCCAGTTCACCACAGAGAATGAACACTGAAGCTTTCTTT. This codes for CASSPQRMNTEAFF. Combining the CDR3 with reference TRBV19 and TRBJ1-1 gives the whole variable domain DGGITQSPKYLFRKEGQNVTLSCEQNLNHDAMYWYRQDPGQGLRLIYYSQIVNDFQKGDIAEGYSVSREKKESFPLTVTSAQKNPTAFYLCASSPQRMNTEAFFGQGTRLTVV.

The chain is built from TRBV18 and TRBJ1-1; weak D call: TRBD1 (6 bases). V lost 3 bases and J 5 bases, leaving 13 bases between the germline ends. The CDR3 spans 14 residues. Germline CDR1 KGHSH, CDR2 LQKENI. The CDR3 spells CASSPLTGRTEAFF. CDR3 nucleotides: TGTGCCAGCTCACCGCTAACAGGGCGGACTGAAGCTTTCTTT.

The rearrangement uses TRBV7-2 and TRBJ1-1, with D tentatively TRBD1 (6 bases). From germline, CDR1 is SGHTA and CDR2 FQGNSA. The germline V and J ends were trimmed by 10 bases and 2 bases, with 14 bases remaining between them. The CDR3 covers 13 residues. The CDR3 here is CATSGHQNTEAFF. CDR3 nucleotide sequence: TGTGCCACCTCGGGACACCAAAACACTGAAGCTTTCTTT.

The chain recombines TRBV6-5 with TRBJ2-7; 13 bases fit TRBD2. With V trimmed by 7 bases and J by 4 bases, 1 base remained unmatched. Germline V CDR1 and CDR2: MNHEY, SVGAGI. The CDR3 loop spans 13 amino acids. The CDR3 loop reads CASTTSGRYEQYF. DNA of the CDR3: TGTGCCAGCACGACTAGCGGGAGGTACGAGCAGTACTTC.

The chain's CDR3 is CASSQGLVGIGEQFF. The CDR3 nucleotides are TGTGCCAGCAGCCAAGGTTTAGTGGGAATCGGTGAGCAGTTCTTC. The chain has TRBV4-2 and TRBJ2-1, with D hard to call. Germline lookup yields CDR1 LGHNA and CDR2 YNFKEQ. Trimming removed 1 base at V and 9 bases at J, with 16 bases between. There are 15 residues in the CDR3.

V is TRBV11-2 and J is TRBJ2-4, with 9 bases fitting TRBD1. Germline V gives CDR1 SGHAT, CDR2 FQNNGV. The V gene end was trimmed by 5 bases and the J gene end by 4 bases; junction bases not matched to a gene: 6. There are 15 residues in the CDR3. The DNA of the CDR3 is TGTGCCAGCAGCGGACTCGGGACAGGGAAAAACATTCAGTACTTC. Translation gives CASSGLGTGKNIQYF.

V is TRBV29-1 and J is TRBJ2-7, with unresolved D. Trimming shortened V by 4 bases and J by 5 bases, and 9 bases separated the two germline ends. CDR1 and CDR2 from the germline V gene are SQVTM and ANQGSEA. This CDR3 is 11 amino acids long. CDR3 nucleotide sequence: TGCAGCGTTGCGGCGGTCCACGAGCAGTACTTC. This sequence encodes CSVAAVHEQYF.

V gene TRBV25-1 combines with J gene TRBJ1-5; no firm D call. The CDR3 is 14 residues long. CDR1 is MGHDK and CDR2 is SYGVNS in the germline V gene. V shed 1 base and J shed 4 bases, with 8 bases lying between them. In DNA form, the CDR3 reads TGTGCCAGCAGTGAATCGGGGTCGAATCAGCCCCAGCATTTT. Its translation: CASSESGSNQPQHF.

The chain employs TRBV19 and TRBJ2-1; TRBD1 matches 7 bases. Per the germline V gene, CDR1 is LNHDA and CDR2 is SQIVND (reference sequence). V dropped 7 bases and J dropped 5; count of bases not matched to a gene: 8. This CDR3 region has 14 residues. The CDR3 loop is CASKNWDRDNEQFF. CDR3 bases: TGTGCCAGTAAGAACTGGGACAGAGACAATGAGCAGTTCTTC.

The chain joins TRBV28 to TRBJ2-3; D is perhaps TRBD2 (6 bases). Looked up from germline, CDR1 is MDHEN and CDR2 is SYDVKM. V lost 4 bases to trimming and J lost 2 bases, with 13 bases between them. The CDR3 covers 15 residues. The DNA of the CDR3 is TGTGCCAGCAGTTGGCGGGGACTGACCACAGATACGCAGTATTTT. Amino acids: CASSWRGLTTDTQYF.

The CDR3 sequence is CATSPGGDYGYTF. The DNA of the CDR3 is TGTGCCACATCACCGGGGGGAGACTATGGCTACACCTTC. The chain joins TRBV10-3 to TRBJ1-2, with D maybe TRBD1 (5 bases). The CDR3 is made up of 13 amino acids. With 10 bases removed from V and 3 bases from J, the gap between germline ends came to 15 bases. Germline CDR1 is ENHRY and CDR2 is SYGVKD.

The chain links TRBV7-2 to TRBJ1-3; perhaps TRBD1 as D (6 bases). The CDR3 runs 15 residues. Deletions cut 5 bases from V and 0 bases from J, with 11 bases between. CDR1 and CDR2 from the germline V gene are SGHTA and FQGNSA. CDR3 DNA: TGTGCCAGCAGCCCCGACAGGACCTCTGGAAACACCATATATTTT. It specifies CASSPDRTSGNTIYF.

The chain has TRBV5-4 and TRBJ1-1, with a possible D match to TRBD1 (6 bases). Between the trimmed V and J ends, which lost 3 bases and 8 bases, there was a span of 23 bases. The CDR3 has 16 residues. The germline CDR1 and CDR2 sequences are SGHNT and YYREEE (reference sequence). The CDR3 DNA follows: TGTGCCAGCAGCTCCGGAGGTTCGGGACAAGTGAGGGAAGCTTTCTTT. It codes for CASSSGGSGQVREAFF.

The V gene is TRBV14, the J gene TRBJ1-2; 10 bases are shared with TRBD1. Germline V gene lookup returns CDR1 SGHDN and CDR2 FVKESK. Trimming took 4 bases from V and 8 from J; bases not matched to a gene: 4. This CDR3 is 13 amino acids long. The CDR3 DNA is TGTGCCAGCAGCCGACAGGGGGCGGAGGGCTACACCTTC. Translation: CASSRQGAEGYTF.

This chain joins TRBV4-1 and TRBJ1-2; D not resolved. Germline CDR1 MGHRA, CDR2 YSYEKL. Trimming stripped 4 bases from V and 4 bases from J, with 10 bases between. This CDR3 has 13 amino acids. DNA of the CDR3: TGCGCCAGCAGCCCCGGTCCATCCTATGGCTACACCTTC. Its protein is CASSPGPSYGYTF.

V and J are TRBV28 and TRBJ1-4; unclear D gene. CDR1 and CDR2 (germline): MDHEN, SYDVKM. Trimming removed 5 bases from V and 3 bases from J, with 7 bases in between. This CDR3 has 13 residues. The chain's CDR3 is CASSPYSNEKLFF. The CDR3 coding sequence is TGTGCCAGCAGTCCGTACTCTAATGAAAAACTGTTTTTT.

The V gene is TRBV15, the J gene TRBJ2-1; TRBD1 agrees at 8 bases. Trimming took 2 bases from V and 7 from J; bases not matched to a gene: 7. There are 15 residues in the CDR3. Per germline, CDR1 LNHNV and CDR2 YYDKDF (reference sequence). The CDR3 region is CATSRPRTGLNEQFF. The DNA of the CDR3 is TGTGCCACCAGCAGACCCAGGACAGGGTTGAATGAGCAGTTCTTC.

This clone was detected a few times. This chain joins TRBV7-9 and TRBJ2-7; D remains ambiguous. V lost 6 bases and J lost 3, with 15 bases in between. This CDR3 spans 14 amino acids. Looked up from germline, CDR1 is SEHNR and CDR2 is FQNEAQ (reference sequence). CDR3: CASRGAGRSYEQYF. The DNA of the CDR3 is TGTGCCAGCAGGGGCGCCGGGCGGAGCTACGAGCAGTACTTC. Full variable domain (rest looked up from reference TRBV7-9 and TRBJ2-7): DTGVSQNPRHKITKRGQNVTFRCDPISEHNRLYWYRQTLGQGPEFLTYFQNEAQLEKSRLLSDRFSAERPKGSFSTLEIQRTEQGDSAMYLCASRGAGRSYEQYFGPGTRLTVT.

The chain recombines TRBV27 with TRBJ1-4; 9 bases fit TRBD1. This CDR3 is 14 amino acids long. Germline loops: CDR1 MNHEY, CDR2 SMNVEV (reference sequence). V was clipped by 6 bases and J by 8 bases; unmatched bases: 7. CDR3 bases: TGTGCCAGCAGCCTGACGGGACAGGGCGAAAAACTGTTTTTT. It is translated as CASSLTGQGEKLFF.

The gene calls are TRBV11-3 and TRBJ2-5, with D hard to call. CDR3 length: 14 amino acids. V was shortened by 6 bases and J by 4 bases, with 15 bases between the two germline ends. CDR1 is SGHNT and CDR2 is YENEEA in the germline V gene. CDR3 protein: CASSHSRLAETQYF. Written as DNA, the CDR3 is TGTGCCAGCAGTCACTCTAGATTGGCAGAGACCCAGTACTTC.

This chain connects TRBV28 to TRBJ2-2; 10 bases map to TRBD1. V shed 8 bases, J shed 8 bases, and the junction held 14 bases outside the gene matches. From germline, CDR1 is MDHEN and CDR2 SYDVKM. This CDR3 has 16 amino acids. CDR3: CASLEGAGQGFGELFF. DNA for the CDR3: TGTGCCAGCCTTGAGGGGGCGGGACAGGGGTTTGGGGAGCTGTTTTTT.

This clone has only a few counts. The chain recombines TRBV5-6 with TRBJ2-7; 9 nucleotides align to TRBD2. The CDR3 consists of 15 residues. Trimming at V came to 4 bases and at J to 0 bases, leaving 5 bases not matched to a gene. CDR1 is SGHDT and CDR2 is YYEEEE in the germline V gene. The CDR3 sequence is CASSQDSGSSYEQYF. The CDR3 DNA follows: TGTGCCAGCAGCCAAGATAGCGGGAGCTCCTACGAGCAGTACTTC.

The chain carries TRBV12-5 and TRBJ1-3, with a possible D match to TRBD1 (5 bases). The CDR3 sequence is 13 residues long. Germline V gives CDR1 LGHNT, CDR2 FRNRAP. V lost 7 bases and J 4 bases, leaving 11 bases between the germline ends. As DNA, the CDR3 is TGTGCTAGTGCGATTGGGGGAGGAAACACCATATATTTT. Translation: CASAIGGGNTIYF.

The DNA for the CDR3 is TGCAGCGTTGAAGTTACTAGCGGGATGGGGGAGACCCAGTACTTC. Amino acids: CSVEVTSGMGETQYF. The chain recombines TRBV29-1 with TRBJ2-5; 10 nucleotides line up with TRBD2. Germline V lookup: CDR1 SQVTM, CDR2 ANQGSEA. The V and J ends lost 1 base and 5 bases, in that order; junction bases with no gene match: 7. The CDR3 consists of 15 residues. Full variable domain (outside the CDR3, taken from reference TRBV29-1 and TRBJ2-5): SAVISQKPSRDICQRGTSLTIQCQVDSQVTMMFWYRQQPGQSLTLIATANQGSEATYESGFVIDKFPISRPNLTFSTLTVSNMSPEDSSIYLCSVEVTSGMGETQYFGPGTRLLVL.

This clone has just a few counts. This chain connects TRBV19 to TRBJ1-5; D call uncertain. The CDR3 totals 13 residues. Trimming stripped 5 bases from V and 4 bases from J, with 9 bases between. CDR1 and CDR2 from the germline V gene are LNHDA and SQIVND (reference sequence). CDR3 amino acids: CASSSNTNQPQHF. The DNA for the CDR3 is TGTGCCAGTAGTTCAAACACGAATCAGCCCCAGCATTTT.

The DNA for the CDR3 is TGTGCCAGCAGTCAAGACAGAAGCTCCTACAATGAGCAGTTCTTC. It is translated as CASSQDRSSYNEQFF. The chain carries TRBV6-1 and TRBJ2-1; weak D call: TRBD1 (5 bases). The length of the CDR3 is 15 residues. V shed 5 bases and J shed 0 bases, with 11 bases lying between them. The germline gives CDR1 MNHNS, CDR2 SASEGT.

This chain links TRBV6-5 with TRBJ2-5, with D unclear. Germline lookup yields CDR1 MNHEY and CDR2 SVGAGI. Trimming pared 3 bases from V and 1 base from J, leaving 12 bases between. CDR3 length: 15 residues. The CDR3 nucleotides read TGTGCCAGCAGTTATTTTCCCAGCCTCCAAGAGACCCAGTACTTC. Its translation is CASSYFPSLQETQYF.